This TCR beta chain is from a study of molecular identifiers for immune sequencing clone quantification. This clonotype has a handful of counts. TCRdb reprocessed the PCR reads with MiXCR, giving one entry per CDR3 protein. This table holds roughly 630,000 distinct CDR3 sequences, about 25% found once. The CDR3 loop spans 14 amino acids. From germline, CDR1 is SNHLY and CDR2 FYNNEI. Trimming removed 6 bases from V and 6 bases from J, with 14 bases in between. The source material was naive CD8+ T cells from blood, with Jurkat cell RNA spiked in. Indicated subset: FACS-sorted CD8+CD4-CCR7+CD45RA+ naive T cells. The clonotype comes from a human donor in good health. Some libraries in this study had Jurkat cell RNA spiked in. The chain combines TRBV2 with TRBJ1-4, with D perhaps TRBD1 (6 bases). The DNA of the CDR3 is TGTGCCAGCAGCGTTGGCAGGGGTGATGAAAAACTGTTTTTT. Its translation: CASSVGRGDEKLFF. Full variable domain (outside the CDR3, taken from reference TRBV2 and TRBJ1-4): EPEVTQTPSHQVTQMGQEVILRCVPISNHLYFYWYRQILGQKVEFLVSFYNNEISEKSEIFDDQFSVERPDGSNFTLKIRSTKLEDSAMYFCASSVGRGDEKLFFGSGTQLSVL.